This TCR beta chain comes out of a study of blood T cell repertoires in COVID-19. At the level of the study: The origin of the acute and convalescent COVID-19 samples was the United States, Italy and Spain. T cells, B-cell-depleted T cells, or PBMCs supplied cDNA or gDNA.

Germline assignment: CDR1 MNHEY and CDR2 SVGAGI. The V gene end was trimmed by 7 bases and the J gene end by 4 bases; junction bases not matched to a gene: 11. The CDR3 extends over 15 amino acids. This clone has just one count. As handled by the study authors: Amplification of reference gene primers provided the estimated nucleated cell counts. The assay was immunoSEQ multiplex PCR, and TCRdb's table has in-frame clones only and misses some. D and trimming were read from the DNA, whereas the V and J calls and clone size are those reported in that table. The sample lists over 65,000 clones; approximately 90% were seen once.

This TCR derives from a man aged 45-65 years with active or convalescent COVID-19. The specimen was peripheral blood. This rearrangement joins TRBV6-5 to TRBJ2-7; TRBD1 agrees at 9 bases. CDR3 in amino acids: CASTLSGQGQYEQYF. The CDR3 nucleotides read TGTGCCAGCACCTTGTCGGGACAGGGCCAATACGAGCAGTACTTC.